This entry features one TCR beta chain sequence. Its target is unknown. Sequencing was performed with immunoSEQ multiplex PCR; in TCRdb, only in-frame clones are kept and a portion is missing. The sample consists of more than 80,000 clones, around nine tenths of them appearing once. V dropped 4 bases and J dropped 5 bases, with 14 bases sitting between them. The CDR3 is made up of 14 amino acids. Germline V gene data show CDR1 as SGHNT and CDR2 as YENEEA. This sample is part of a study of OX40 agonist ivuxolimab in advanced cancers. Study overall: Dose-escalation subjects each had hepatocellular carcinoma, melanoma, renal cell or head and neck cancer. In three patients, partial responses were observed, one with hepatocellular carcinoma and two with cutaneous melanoma.

Study-wide results and limits: The study found that CD8+ T cells averaged more expanded clones than CD4+.

The sample consisted of CD4+ or CD8+ T cells sorted from blood, taken in a trial of the OX40 agonist ivuxolimab. V usage is TRBV11-3 and J usage is TRBJ1-2; weak D call: TRBD1 (5 bases). The TCR sequence derives from an adult with an advanced solid tumor such as melanoma, head and neck, liver or kidney cancer. Here the CDR3 reads CASSSRSGGYGYTF. As DNA, the CDR3 is TGTGCCAGCAGCTCCCGGTCGGGGGGTTATGGCTACACCTTC.